The 23 T cell receptor beta chains given below trace back to one sample, sequenced in a study of OX40 agonist ivuxolimab in advanced cancers. The data were produced by immunoSEQ multiplex PCR, yet TCRdb's version contains in-frame clones alone and is incomplete. This table has around 69,000 clones, around 86% appearing once. This material consisted of CD4+ or CD8+ T cells sorted from blood, taken in a trial of the OX40 agonist ivuxolimab. These receptors originate from an adult with an advanced solid tumor such as melanoma, head and neck, liver or kidney cancer.

The chain is built from TRBV7-3 and TRBJ2-5, with 11 positions matching TRBD2. Germline assignment: CDR1 SGHTA and CDR2 FQGTGA. Trimming took 2 bases from V and 7 from J; bases not matched to a gene: 15. The CDR3 runs to 18 residues. CDR3 sequence reads: CASSLFSGGARGIGTQYF. The CDR3 DNA reads as TGTGCCAGCAGCTTATTTAGCGGGGGGGCCCGGGGAATCGGGACCCAGTACTTC.

V usage is TRBV7-9 and J usage is TRBJ2-6; no clear D. CDR1 is SEHNR and CDR2 is FQNEAQ in the germline V gene (reference sequence). The CDR3 spans 10 residues. With 9 bases removed from V and 9 bases from J, the gap between germline ends came to 6 bases. The CDR3 DNA sequence: TGTGCCAGGGGGAACAACGTCCTGACTTTC. Its protein product is CARGNNVLTF.

The V call is TRBV10-3, the J call TRBJ1-3; D call uncertain. Germline assignment: CDR1 ENHRY and CDR2 SYGVKD. The CDR3 sequence is 15 residues long. V was shortened by 4 bases and J by 4 bases, with 14 bases between the two germline ends. This chain's CDR3 is CAISAVTKRGNTIYF. The DNA for the CDR3 is TGTGCCATCAGTGCGGTAACGAAACGAGGAAACACCATATATTTT.

The genes are TRBV19 and TRBJ2-1; 9 nucleotides agree with TRBD1. The CDR3 spans 16 residues. V shed 5 bases, J shed 7 bases, and the junction held 12 bases outside the gene matches. Germline CDR1 and CDR2: LNHDA and SQIVND (reference sequence). CDR3 loop: CASSSIRTGVGNEQFF. The CDR3 nucleotides read TGTGCCAGTAGTTCTATAAGGACAGGGGTCGGGAATGAGCAGTTCTTC.

The V call is TRBV27, the J call TRBJ1-2, with a tentative D call TRBD1 (6 bases). The CDR3 spans 14 residues. CDR1 is MNHEY and CDR2 is SMNVEV in the germline V gene (reference sequence). Between the trimmed V and J ends, which lost 0 bases and 8 bases, there was a span of 13 bases. The CDR3 region has the DNA TGTGCCAGCAGTTTATCGGAGGACAGTGGGGGCTACACCTTC. This codes for CASSLSEDSGGYTF.

The V and J genes are TRBV10-3 and TRBJ2-7; 7 bases are shared with TRBD1. After removal of 7 bases from V and 0 bases from J, the junction contained 12 bases not matched to a gene. The CDR3 contains 16 residues. Germline lookup yields CDR1 ENHRY and CDR2 SYGVKD. The CDR3 reads CAITTKPDRISYEQYF. CDR3 DNA: TGTGCCATCACCACTAAGCCGGACAGGATCTCCTACGAGCAGTACTTC.

V is TRBV4-3 and J is TRBJ2-7, with D tentatively TRBD2 (7 bases). Trimming removed 3 bases at V and 1 base at J, with 19 bases between. The CDR3 runs to 17 residues. Germline CDR1 is LGHNA and CDR2 is YSLEER. The CDR3 bases are TGCGCCAGCAGCCAGGACATGGGAGGGGGGATTTCCTACGAGCAGTACTTC. Amino acid sequence: CASSQDMGGGISYEQYF.

The chain carries TRBV28 and TRBJ2-5; D unresolved. Germline V gene sequence: CDR1 MDHEN, CDR2 SYDVKM. V lost 11 bases, J lost 0 bases, and 7 bases lay in between. The length of the CDR3 is 11 residues. CDR3: CASEHQETQYF. The CDR3 region has the DNA TGTGCCTCAGAGCACCAAGAGACCCAGTACTTC. Variable domain in full (rest from reference TRBV28 and TRBJ2-5): DVKVTQSSRYLVKRTGEKVFLECVQDMDHENMFWYRQDPGLGLRLIYFSYDVKMKEKGDIPEGYSVSREKKERFSLILESASTNQTSMYLCASEHQETQYFGPGTRLLVL.

The chain carries TRBV30 and TRBJ1-2; weak D call: TRBD1 (5 bases). The CDR3 contains 14 residues. Germline CDR1 reads GTSNPN; CDR2 reads SVGIG (reference sequence). V lost 2 bases and J 8 bases, leaving 18 bases between the germline ends. In DNA, the CDR3 is TGTGCCTGGAGTAAGGACAAGCCATTTATCGGCTACACCTTC. Translation gives CAWSKDKPFIGYTF.

The rearrangement links TRBV6-6 to TRBJ1-1; D is unresolved. Germline-derived CDR1 and CDR2 are MNHNY and SVGAGI (reference sequence). The CDR3 runs 12 residues. The V end was cut by 2 bases, the J end by 4 bases, with 5 bases between. The DNA of the CDR3 is TGTGCCAGCAGTTACGTGGGCACTGAAGCTTTCTTT. As protein: CASSYVGTEAFF.

This clone was counted a single time. V is TRBV5-5 and J is TRBJ1-2, with D unresolved. Germline V gene lookup returns CDR1 SGHKS and CDR2 YYEKEE (reference sequence). CDR3 length equals 13 residues. V was cut by 0 bases and J by 4 bases, with 7 bases left in between. The CDR3 reads CASSLGSSYGYTF. CDR3 bases: TGTGCCAGCAGCTTGGGATCCTCCTATGGCTACACCTTC.

In regard to this clone: A read error may produce the germline difference seen at one junction end. The chain employs TRBV7-7 and TRBJ2-2; 10 bases are a match to TRBD1. The CDR3 is made up of 15 amino acids. The germline gives CDR1 SSHAT, CDR2 FNYEAQ (reference sequence). CDR3 sequence: CASSETGGRTGELFF. In DNA, the CDR3 is TGTGCTAGCAGCGAGACAGGGGGCAGGACCGGGGAGCTGTTTTTT.

As regards this clone: Because it lacks the conserved phenylalanine or tryptophan at the end, this CDR3 is likely a read error. The DNA is omitted, as the CDR3 cannot be located on it reliably, and the CDR3 follows TCRdb's listing. CDR3 sequence reads: CASSLVKGEV. V usage is TRBV7-9 and J usage is TRBJ1-1. Germline values: CDR1 SEHNR, CDR2 FQNEAQ (reference sequence). The CDR3 is 10 residues long, counting both termini.

The chain joins TRBV11-1 to TRBJ1-6; 7 nucleotides line up with TRBD1. This CDR3 spans 15 amino acids. Trimming removed 1 base from V and 6 bases from J; junction bases left unmatched: 3. Looked up from germline, CDR1 is SGHAT and CDR2 is FQDESV (reference sequence). The CDR3: CASSLEGAGNSPLHF. The CDR3 nucleotides read TGTGCCAGCAGCTTAGAGGGGGCAGGTAATTCACCCCTCCACTTT.

The rearrangement links TRBV18 to TRBJ1-4; D gene ambiguous. The CDR3 runs 15 residues. Germline loops: CDR1 KGHSH, CDR2 LQKENI. Trimming took 1 base from V and 5 from J, leaving 11 bases between them. CDR3 nucleotides: TGTGCCAGCTCACCACTAGGATCCGCGAATGAAAAACTGTTTTTT. Translated: CASSPLGSANEKLFF.

The V call is TRBV30, the J call TRBJ2-7, with a possible D match to TRBD2 (6 bases). Germline CDR1 and CDR2: GTSNPN and SVGIG (reference sequence). V lost 4 bases, J lost 6 bases, and 10 bases lay in between. The CDR3 contains 11 residues. The CDR3 sequence is CAWIGTREQYF. The CDR3 DNA reads TGTGCCTGGATAGGGACTCGCGAGCAGTACTTC.

This chain connects TRBV29-1 to TRBJ2-3, with 7 positions matching TRBD2. The CDR3 has 11 amino acids. Germline V gives CDR1 SQVTM, CDR2 ANQGSEA. V trimming: 7 bases; J trimming: 11 bases; junction bases outside the gene matches: 9. CDR3 loop: CSAQPQREQYF. For the CDR3, the DNA is TGCAGCGCCCAACCTCAGCGGGAGCAGTATTTT.

The chain combines TRBV19 with TRBJ1-5, with 10 nucleotides matching TRBD1. The germline V gene has CDR1 LNHDA and CDR2 SQIVND (reference sequence). V lost 7 bases to trimming and J lost 6 bases; unmatched junction nucleotides: 9. The CDR3 length is 15 residues. The CDR3 DNA is TGTGCCAGTACCTTGACAGGGGGCGCGGGTCAGCCCCAGCATTTT. Translation: CASTLTGGAGQPQHF.

The table lists this clone with a count of one. The gene calls are TRBV4-2 and TRBJ2-7; the D gene is possibly TRBD2 (6 bases). This CDR3 spans 15 amino acids. The V end lost 1 base, the J end lost 7 bases, and 17 bases lay between the germline ends. The V gene's germline CDR1 is LGHNA and CDR2 YNFKEQ. As DNA, the CDR3 is TGTGCCAGCAGCCAAGCCGGGGGAAGGATAGGAGAGCAGTACTTC. It translates to CASSQAGGRIGEQYF.

V and J are TRBV7-9 and TRBJ2-3, with 8 bases fitting TRBD2. This CDR3 contains 16 residues. V lost 4 bases and J lost 4; bases outside the gene matches: 10. In germline, CDR1 is SEHNR, CDR2 FQNEAQ (reference sequence). The CDR3 DNA reads as TGTGCCAGCAGCTCCGCTGCGGGCGGGAGGCCAGATACGCAGTATTTT. Translating it yields CASSSAAGGRPDTQYF.

This rearrangement joins TRBV7-2 to TRBJ2-2, with TRBD2 matching over 7 bases. This CDR3 is built from 16 residues. Germline assignment: CDR1 SGHTA and CDR2 FQGNSA. Trimming cost V 4 bases and J 3 bases; bases outside gene matches: 8. CDR3 bases: TGTGCCAGCAGCTCTACGGGAGGAGGCCACACCGGGGAGCTGTTTTTT. This codes for CASSSTGGGHTGELFF.

This clone appeared once. The gene calls are TRBV7-2 and TRBJ2-7, with 7 bases lining up with TRBD1. The CDR3 is 14 residues long. The J segment lost 3 bases and the V segment lost 5 bases, leaving 7 bases of the junction unmatched. From germline, CDR1 is SGHTA and CDR2 FQGNSA. This CDR3 is CASSTWTGSYEQYF. The DNA of the CDR3 is TGTGCCAGCAGCACTTGGACAGGCAGCTACGAGCAGTACTTC.

In this sample, this clone turned up once. CDR3 nucleotides: TGTGCCAGCAGTTTAATTCTAAGTGAAAAACTGTTTTTT. Translated, it gives CASSLILSEKLFF. The chain combines TRBV28 with TRBJ1-4; D call uncertain. The CDR3 has 13 amino acids. Per germline, CDR1 MDHEN and CDR2 SYDVKM. The V end lost 2 bases, the J end lost 7 bases, and 8 bases lay between the germline ends.